What follows are 2 T cell receptor beta chains derived from one specimen sequenced in a study of CD8 T cells in ankylosing spondylitis. The antigens of these receptors remain unknown. MiXCR was run by TCRdb on the 5' RACE reads, yielding one entry per CDR3 protein. The data show 450,000 or so distinct CDR3 sequences, roughly 26% seen once. Study results and limitations: One TCR beta motif, made up of several highly homologous variants, appeared characteristic of ankylosing spondylitis blood.

Sequencing was performed on blood, either unsorted or a sorted T cell fraction (not recorded which). These receptors were collected from a male donor with ankylosing spondylitis.

This clonotype was detected ten times or more. The chain carries TRBV5-1 and TRBJ1-1, with 9 bases matching TRBD1. V shed 1 base, J shed 5 bases, and the junction held 6 bases outside the gene matches. The CDR3 contains 15 residues. Germline V CDR1 and CDR2: SGHRS, YFSETQ. CDR3 sequence: CASSLSTGGGTEAFF. CDR3 nucleotides: TGCGCCAGCAGCTTGTCGACAGGGGGAGGAACTGAAGCTTTCTTT.

The V and J genes are TRBV5-5 and TRBJ2-7, with TRBD2 matching over 7 bases. Unmatched junction bases numbered 11, after V lost 6 bases and J lost 2 bases. Per the germline V gene, CDR1 is SGHKS and CDR2 is YYEKEE (reference sequence). This CDR3 region has 15 residues. The CDR3 spells CASTLYLADPYEQYV. DNA for the CDR3: TGTGCCAGCACCCTTTACCTAGCGGATCCCTACGAGCAGTACGTC.